The source of this T cell receptor (beta chain) is a study of blood T cells in healthy people across ages. Study findings and constraints: Relative to aged donors, long-lived donors carried more naive CD4+ cells and displayed higher diversity. PBMCs were not sorted, which prevented a conclusive comparison of naive versus antigen-experienced cells.

This clonotype was seen more than once but under ten times. Antigen specificity is unknown. The CDR3 loop spans 13 amino acids. Germline values: CDR1 LGHDT, CDR2 YNNKEL (reference sequence). With 1 base removed from V and 2 bases from J, the gap between germline ends came to 6 bases. The use of a sample-barcoded 5' primer and a J-beta primer mix characterized a second PCR of 7 to 11 cycles. TCRdb processed the 5' RACE reads anew with MiXCR; each CDR3 protein has one entry. The profile shows about 620,000 distinct CDR3 sequences, more than 20% of them singletons. Sample: blood. The V and J genes are TRBV3-1 and TRBJ2-7; D call uncertain. The clonotype originates from a man aged 65 to 79 in good health. This CDR3 is CASSQGYPYEQYF. In DNA form, the CDR3 reads TGTGCCAGCAGCCAAGGCTACCCCTACGAGCAGTACTTC.